One and the same sample provided the 23 T cell receptor beta chains below, sequenced in a study of cytomegalovirus exposure and HLA in healthy donors (dated by TCRdb to 2015 to 2018). Library preparation was by the immunoSEQ multiplex PCR assay. For the multiplex PCR, a mixture combining 60 forward primers for TCR Vbeta segments and 13 reverse primers for TCR Jbeta segments was used. TCRdb's version of the immuneACCESS table is confined to in-frame rearrangements and falls short of the full clone set. An unresolved V gene accounts for under half of the shortfall where checked; the remainder is of unknown origin. The sample contains 150,000 to 200,000 clones, over 70% of them found a single time. The biggest ten clones account for 5.5% to 7.5% of the sample. The sample taken for sequencing was PBMCs. These receptors all come from a woman aged 40 to 55 in good health and CMV-seropositive.

CDR3 in amino acids: CASSQQGLAAIKTQYF. CDR3 bases: TGCGCCAGCAGCCAACAGGGACTAGCGGCCATCAAGACCCAGTACTTC. This chain uses TRBV4-1 with TRBJ2-5, with 11 positions matching TRBD2. CDR3 length: 16 amino acids. In germline, CDR1 is MGHRA, CDR2 YSYEKL. The ends lost 2 bases at V and 6 bases at J; junction bases unmatched: 8.

This chain links TRBV6-1 with TRBJ2-5, with 10 bases fitting TRBD1. The V and J ends lost 4 bases and 5 bases, in that order; junction bases with no gene match: 4. This CDR3 region has 14 residues. Germline CDR1 and CDR2: MNHNS and SASEGT. DNA of the CDR3: TGTGCCAGCAGTGTTGACAGGGGGCACGAGACCCAGTACTTC. This translates into CASSVDRGHETQYF.

The genes are TRBV19 and TRBJ2-1, with D perhaps matching TRBD2 (5 bases). This CDR3 has 15 amino acids. Germline V gene lookup returns CDR1 LNHDA and CDR2 SQIVND (reference sequence). V lost 6 bases, J lost 0 bases, and 12 bases lay in between. CDR3 nucleotides: TGTGCCAGTAGGCTCTCTAGCAGCTCCTACAATGAGCAGTTCTTC. Its protein product is CASRLSSSSYNEQFF.

Points on this clone: At one end the junction does not follow the germline gene, possibly because of a read error. The gene calls are TRBV7-9 and TRBJ1-3; no definite D call. The CDR3 runs to 12 residues. Germline assignment: CDR1 SEHNR and CDR2 FQNEAQ (reference sequence). The CDR3 protein is CSSTSSGNTIYF. The CDR3 DNA reads TGTTCCAGCACTAGCTCTGGAAACACCATATATTTT. The variable domain in full, completed from reference TRBV7-9 and TRBJ1-3, reads DTGVSQNPRHKITKRGQNVTFRCDPISEHNRLYWYRQTLGQGPEFLTYFQNEAQLEKSRLLSDRFSAERPKGSFSTLEIQRTEQGDSAMYLCSSTSSGNTIYFGEGSWLTVV.

This sequence joins TRBV29-1 and TRBJ1-3; D call uncertain. This CDR3 region has 16 residues. V lost 4 bases and J 0 bases, leaving 16 bases between the germline ends. Per germline, CDR1 SQVTM and CDR2 ANQGSEA. CDR3 protein: CSVGPGVGDSGNTIYF. The DNA for the CDR3 is TGCAGCGTTGGGCCCGGGGTGGGCGACTCTGGAAACACCATATATTTT.

V usage is TRBV5-4 and J usage is TRBJ1-2; 8 nucleotides agree with TRBD1. Germline V gives CDR1 SGHNT, CDR2 YYREEE (reference sequence). The junction had 5 bases not matched to a gene; V was cut back by 4 bases and J by 6 bases. The CDR3 is 13 residues long. This CDR3 reads CASSALTGDGYTF. As DNA, the CDR3 is TGTGCCAGCAGCGCCCTGACAGGGGATGGCTACACCTTC.

Here the CDR3 DNA reads TGTGCCAGCAGCTTCCCGTTAGCGGGGGGGTCCTACAATGAGCAGTTCTTC. It translates to CASSFPLAGGSYNEQFF. V usage is TRBV11-3 and J usage is TRBJ2-1; 11 positions match TRBD2. J lost 1 base, V lost 3 bases, and 5 bases had no gene match. CDR3 length equals 17 residues. Germline assignment: CDR1 SGHNT and CDR2 YENEEA.

This sequence joins TRBV4-1 and TRBJ1-2; D not resolved. Between the trimmed V and J ends, which lost 3 bases and 5 bases, there was a span of 16 bases. The length of the CDR3 is 15 residues. Germline CDR1 and CDR2: MGHRA and YSYEKL. CDR3 sequence reads: CASSHTPSLPYGYTF. CDR3 DNA: TGCGCCAGCAGCCACACACCTTCTCTTCCTTATGGCTACACCTTC.

This clone was observed a handful of times. The chain employs TRBV4-2 and TRBJ1-2; 7 bases agree with TRBD1. From germline, CDR1 is LGHNA and CDR2 YNFKEQ. CDR3 size: 14 residues. The trim removed 3 bases at V and 7 bases at J, leaving 8 bases unmatched. The CDR3 sequence: CASSHGTEVTGYTF. DNA for the CDR3: TGTGCCAGCAGCCATGGGACAGAAGTTACTGGCTACACCTTC.

The chain employs TRBV19 and TRBJ2-3; 10 bases agree with TRBD2. CDR1 is LNHDA and CDR2 is SQIVND in the germline V gene (reference sequence). J lost 1 base, V lost 1 base, and 2 bases had no gene match. The CDR3 totals 16 residues. Here the CDR3 DNA reads TGTGCCAGTAGTATAGCCCTAGCGGGGGGCACAGATACGCAGTATTTT. Translated: CASSIALAGGTDTQYF.

The CDR3 region has the DNA TGTGCCAGCAGTTTAGGACTGATGAACACTGAAGCTTTCTTT. Amino acid sequence: CASSLGLMNTEAFF. This rearrangement joins TRBV6-5 to TRBJ1-1; D uncertain. Germline CDR1 MNHEY, CDR2 SVGAGI. V lost 4 bases to trimming and J lost 0 bases, with 9 bases between them. The CDR3 has 14 residues.

This rearrangement joins TRBV7-6 to TRBJ1-1, with 8 positions matching TRBD1. Trimming removed 8 bases from V and 1 base from J; junction bases left unmatched: 15. Germline values: CDR1 SGHVS, CDR2 FNYEAQ. CDR3 length equals 17 residues. CDR3 protein: CASAALGRGLKNTEAFF. For the CDR3, the DNA is TGTGCCAGCGCGGCCCTTGGCAGGGGGCTAAAGAACACTGAAGCTTTCTTT.

The chain couples TRBV19 to TRBJ1-2; D ambiguous. CDR3 length equals 17 residues. V was trimmed by 7 bases and J by 3 bases, leaving 24 bases between them. The germline gives CDR1 LNHDA, CDR2 SQIVND (reference sequence). This chain's CDR3 is CASKSPTRQERDYGYTF. CDR3 nucleotides: TGTGCCAGTAAATCTCCGACCCGCCAGGAGCGGGACTATGGCTACACCTTC.

The V call is TRBV15, the J call TRBJ2-3; tentatively, D is TRBD2 (7 bases). The CDR3 has 15 amino acids. V gave up 3 bases and J gave up 1 base, with 11 bases separating them. CDR1 and CDR2 (germline): LNHNV, YYDKDF (reference sequence). The CDR3 spells CATSSGGLGTDTQYF. In nucleotides, the CDR3 is TGTGCCACCAGCAGCGGGGGGCTTGGCACAGATACGCAGTATTTT.

V gene TRBV21-1 combines with J gene TRBJ1-1; TRBD1, as called in the table, went unchecked against the DNA. TRBV21-1 is shown as a pseudogene. The CDR3 covers 16 residues. CDR3 protein: CASSKMGSQGGTEAFF. For the CDR3, the DNA is TGTGCCAGCAGCAAAATGGGCTCCCAGGGGGGAACTGAAGCTTTCTTT.

With regard to this clone: One end of the junction varies from germline; a read error may be responsible. The chain employs TRBV7-9 and TRBJ1-2; no clear D gene. Germline lookup yields CDR1 SEHNR and CDR2 FQNEAQ (reference sequence). The CDR3 extends over 12 amino acids. In DNA form, the CDR3 reads TGTTCCAGCAGCTTAGGTGCAGAAGGCTACACCTTC. Protein sequence: CSSSLGAEGYTF.

The genes are TRBV18 and TRBJ1-4, with 7 nucleotides matching TRBD1. Unmatched junction bases numbered 8, after V lost 2 bases and J lost 5 bases. This CDR3 contains 16 residues. The germline gives CDR1 KGHSH, CDR2 LQKENI. CDR3 region: CASSPVRDRSNEKLFF. The CDR3 bases are TGTGCCAGCTCACCAGTGAGGGACAGATCGAATGAAAAACTGTTTTTT.

The chain carries TRBV5-6 and TRBJ1-3, with TRBD1 matching over 7 bases. Trimming removed 4 bases from V and 1 base from J; junction bases left unmatched: 5. The CDR3 loop spans 15 amino acids. Germline lookup yields CDR1 SGHDT and CDR2 YYEEEE. This CDR3 is CASSRDRASGNTIYF. The CDR3 coding sequence is TGTGCCAGCAGCCGCGACAGGGCGTCTGGAAACACCATATATTTT.

This sequence joins TRBV11-2 and TRBJ1-1, with 8 bases lining up with TRBD1. The CDR3 runs to 13 residues. The V segment lost 2 bases and the J segment 11 bases; nucleotides outside the gene matches: 7. Germline V gives CDR1 SGHAT, CDR2 FQNNGV. CDR3 in DNA: TGTGCCAGCAGCTTAATATTTCGGGACAGGGCTTTCTTT. Translating it yields CASSLIFRDRAFF.

This clone has just one count. The J gene is TRBJ1-2, the V gene TRBV28, with TRBD1 as a possible D gene (6 bases). In germline, CDR1 is MDHEN, CDR2 SYDVKM. The V end was cut by 9 bases, the J end by 4 bases, with 18 bases between. The CDR3 has 14 amino acids. The CDR3 here is CASKTPQGIYGYTF. CDR3 bases: TGTGCCAGTAAGACCCCACAGGGTATCTATGGCTACACCTTC.

The genes are TRBV4-3 and TRBJ1-3, with D uncertain. Trimming removed 1 base from V and 0 bases from J, with 7 bases in between. CDR3 length equals 15 residues. Germline V lookup: CDR1 LGHNA, CDR2 YSLEER. Here the CDR3 DNA reads TGCGCCAGCAGCCAAGTATCGAGCTCTGGAAACACCATATATTTT. Protein product: CASSQVSSSGNTIYF.

The rearrangement joins TRBV15 to TRBJ2-7, with 9 bases aligning to TRBD2. The CDR3 spans 19 residues. Germline loops: CDR1 LNHNV, CDR2 YYDKDF (reference sequence). The trim removed 0 bases at V and 0 bases at J, leaving 12 bases unmatched. CDR3 in amino acids: CATSRDRINPSGDSYEQYF. The DNA of the CDR3 is TGTGCCACCAGCAGAGATAGAATCAATCCTAGCGGGGACTCCTACGAGCAGTACTTC. Together with reference TRBV15 and TRBJ2-7, the CDR3 gives the full variable domain: DAMVIQNPRYQVTQFGKPVTLSCSQTLNHNVMYWYQQKSSQAPKLLFHYYDKDFNNEADTPDNFQSRRPNTSFCFLDIRSPGLGDTAMYLCATSRDRINPSGDSYEQYFGPGTRLTVT.

This clone was observed a few times. J is TRBJ1-4 and V is TRBV5-1; D might be TRBD1 (6 bases). The germline V gene has CDR1 SGHRS and CDR2 YFSETQ. The CDR3 covers 14 residues. Trimming removed 0 bases at V and 7 bases at J, with 10 bases between. CDR3 nucleotides: TGCGCCAGCAGCTTGGACAGGGATTTTGAAAAACTGTTTTTT. It yields the protein CASSLDRDFEKLFF.